The present T cell receptor (beta chain) was sequenced within a study of T cells after somatic rescue of genetic block. Using immunoSEQ multiplex PCR, the repertoire was profiled, and TCRdb retains in-frame clones only, with some absent. The sample carries about 120,000 clones, 80% to 95% recorded once. V lost 5 bases and J 0 bases, leaving 8 bases between the germline ends. Germline CDR1 is MNHEY and CDR2 is SVGAGI. The CDR3 is made up of 13 amino acids. The J gene is TRBJ2-7, the V gene TRBV6-5; D might be TRBD1 or TRBD2, each matching 5 bases. Sequenced material: peripheral blood mononuclear cells (PBMCs). The origin of this receptor is a woman aged 18-29 years. The CDR3 DNA is TGTGCCAGCAGTACCGGGACCTCCTACGAGCAGTACTTC. Translation: CASSTGTSYEQYF.